This T cell receptor beta chain was sequenced in a study of CD8 T cells in Susac syndrome. Germline CDR1 is SGHNT and CDR2 is YYREEE (reference sequence). The CDR3 has 15 amino acids. Germline trimming cut 4 bases from V and 6 bases from J; bases unmatched to any gene: 10. The sequenced target, TCR beta, came from blood CD8+ and CD4+ T cells. The multiple sclerosis controls were treatment-naive patients with relapsing-remitting disease that was stable or active. TEMRA cells underwent FACS enrichment and CD8+ and CD4+ T cells underwent negative isolation. Reverse transcription of roughly 0.45 to 1 ug RNA was performed with random hexamers. TCRdb re-analysed the immunoSEQ multiplex PCR reads in MiXCR, keeping a single row per CDR3 protein. Among around 270,000 distinct CDR3 sequences, roughly 90% were seen once, and the ten largest hold about 0.17%.

This TCR came from a human donor with multiple sclerosis. Sequences were obtained from CD8+ T cells from PBMCs. V is TRBV5-4 and J is TRBJ2-1, with 7 bases aligning to TRBD1. The CDR3 loop is CASSGTDYTRNEQFF. The CDR3 bases are TGTGCCAGCAGCGGGACAGACTACACTCGCAATGAGCAGTTCTTC. The complete variable domain, with remaining parts taken from reference TRBV5-4 and TRBJ2-1, reads ETGVTQSPTHLIKTRGQQVTLRCSSQSGHNTVSWYQQALGQGPQFIFQYYREEENGRGNFPPRFSGLQFPNYSSELNVNALELDDSALYLCASSGTDYTRNEQFFGPGTRLTVL.